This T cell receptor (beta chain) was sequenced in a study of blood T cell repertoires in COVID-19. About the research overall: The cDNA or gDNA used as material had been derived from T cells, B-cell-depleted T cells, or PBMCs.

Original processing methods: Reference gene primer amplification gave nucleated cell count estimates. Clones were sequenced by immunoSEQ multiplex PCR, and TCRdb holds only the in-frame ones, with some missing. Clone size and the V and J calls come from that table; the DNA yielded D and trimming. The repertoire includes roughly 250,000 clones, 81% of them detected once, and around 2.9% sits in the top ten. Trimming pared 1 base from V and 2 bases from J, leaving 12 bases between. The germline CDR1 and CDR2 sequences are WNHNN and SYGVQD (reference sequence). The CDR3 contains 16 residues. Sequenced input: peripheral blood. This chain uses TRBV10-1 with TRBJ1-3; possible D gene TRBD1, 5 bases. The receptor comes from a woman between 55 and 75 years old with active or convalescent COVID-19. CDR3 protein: CASSEFQGGTGNTIYF. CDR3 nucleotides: TGCGCCAGCAGTGAGTTCCAGGGAGGTACTGGAAACACCATATATTTT.